Below, 29 T cell receptor beta chains from the same sample are listed, as sequenced in a study of identical twins. TCRdb reprocessed the 5' RACE reads with MiXCR, giving one entry per CDR3 protein. The table records about 1.7 million distinct CDR3 sequences, around 29% of them present only once. The sample consisted of cord blood. All receptors come from a newborn girl in good health.

This clonotype was seen a few times. The chain uses TRBV20-1 and TRBJ2-7, with 7 bases aligning to TRBD2. The J call may be in error: the DNA end matches TRBJ2-5 better. This CDR3 spans 15 amino acids. Looked up from germline, CDR1 is DFQATT and CDR2 is SNEGSKA (reference sequence). The CDR3 sequence: CSYSRGSGIGETQYF. For the CDR3, the DNA is TGCAGTTATAGCCGGGGGAGCGGGATCGGTGAGACCCAGTACTTC.

This clonotype was found a few times. This chain joins TRBV29-1 and TRBJ1-2; TRBD1 agrees at 11 bases. Germline-derived CDR1 and CDR2 are SQVTM and ANQGSEA. The length of the CDR3 is 14 residues. The junction had 1 base not matched to a gene; V was cut back by 1 base and J by 3 bases. The CDR3, as DNA: TGCAGCGTTGAAGGGACAGGGGGCGACTATGGCTACACCTTC. Its protein product is CSVEGTGGDYGYTF.

This clonotype has just a few counts. The chain recombines TRBV20-1 with TRBJ1-2, with TRBD1 matching 8 bases. With 5 bases clipped from V and 5 bases from J, the junction kept 13 bases outside the gene matches. CDR3 length: 15 residues. The germline V gene has CDR1 DFQATT and CDR2 SNEGSKA (reference sequence). CDR3 sequence reads: CSAPPVGTGAYGYTF. The DNA of the CDR3 is TGCAGTGCTCCCCCGGTCGGGACAGGTGCTTATGGCTACACCTTC.

This clonotype was seen only once. This sequence joins TRBV5-5 and TRBJ1-4; 9 nucleotides align to TRBD1. The CDR3 has 16 residues. After removal of 3 bases from V and 0 bases from J, the junction contained 3 bases not matched to a gene. CDR1 is SGHKS and CDR2 is YYEKEE in the germline V gene (reference sequence). CDR3 DNA: TGTGCCAGCAGCTCGGGGACAGGGACAACTAATGAAAAACTGTTTTTT. Translated, it gives CASSSGTGTTNEKLFF.

This clonotype came up a few times. CDR3 protein: CASSLAKGIQYF. In nucleotides, the CDR3 is TGTGCCAGCAGCTTGGCAAAGGGGATCCAGTACTTC. The gene calls are TRBV5-5 and TRBJ2-5, with a possible D match to TRBD1 (5 bases). The CDR3 totals 12 residues. Deletions cut 0 bases from V and 10 bases from J, with 10 bases between. In germline, CDR1 is SGHKS, CDR2 YYEKEE (reference sequence).

CDR3 sequence (DNA): TGCAGTGCTAGTAGGACACCGGACTATAATTCACCCCTCCACTTT. Amino acids: CSASRTPDYNSPLHF. V gene TRBV20-1 combines with J gene TRBJ1-6; tentative D call: TRBD1 (5 bases). V lost 3 bases to trimming and J lost 3 bases, with 12 bases between them. The CDR3 has 15 residues. Germline V gene lookup returns CDR1 DFQATT and CDR2 SNEGSKA (reference sequence).

This clonotype was counted between two and nine times. The CDR3 loop is CASSEGDRRYNNLGNEQFNEQFF. The CDR3 DNA is TGTGCCAGCAGTGAAGGAGACAGGCGCTACAATAATTTAGGGAATGAGCAGTTTAATGAGCAGTTCTTC. V and J are TRBV2 and TRBJ2-1, with D possibly TRBD1 on 6 matching bases. V was clipped by 1 base and J by 7 bases, with 38 bases between them. The CDR3 extends over 23 amino acids. The germline gives CDR1 SNHLY, CDR2 FYNNEI.

This clonotype has a handful of counts. The V and J genes are TRBV27 and TRBJ2-1, with 16 bases that match TRBD2. Per germline, CDR1 MNHEY and CDR2 SMNVEV (reference sequence). V lost 2 bases and J lost 6; bases outside the gene matches: 13. The CDR3 runs 20 residues. In DNA, the CDR3 is TGTGCCAGCAGTTTAGACGAGGGACTAGCGGGGGGGTCGAATAGCAATGAGCAGTTCTTC. Translation gives CASSLDEGLAGGSNSNEQFF.

The rearrangement links TRBV3-1 to TRBJ2-7, with 12 bases aligning to TRBD2. After removal of 5 bases from V and 7 bases from J, the junction contained 12 bases not matched to a gene. Per the germline V gene, CDR1 is LGHDT and CDR2 is YNNKEL (reference sequence). The CDR3 sequence is 16 residues long. DNA of the CDR3: TGTGCCAGCAGCTGGACGTGGACTAGCGGGGTCAATGAGCAGTACTTC. It yields the protein CASSWTWTSGVNEQYF.

The chain recombines TRBV7-9 with TRBJ1-2, with D possibly TRBD1 on 5 matching bases. The CDR3 loop spans 15 amino acids. Germline CDR1 is SEHNR and CDR2 is FQNEAQ (reference sequence). The ends were cut back, 1 base at V and 1 base at J, with 10 bases in the middle. Here the CDR3 DNA reads TGTGCCAGCAGCTTAGGAGGGGACGGTAACTATGGCTACACCTTC. It is translated as CASSLGGDGNYGYTF.

This rearrangement joins TRBV20-1 to TRBJ2-4; D remains unclear. The assigned J gene may be wrong: the sequence end matches TRBJ2-7 better. From germline, CDR1 is DFQATT and CDR2 SNEGSKA (reference sequence). There are 14 residues in the CDR3. The CDR3 spells CSARDSWVGSEQYF. Written as DNA, the CDR3 is TGCAGTGCTAGAGATTCTTGGGTGGGAAGCGAGCAGTACTTC.

The chain carries TRBV6-1 and TRBJ2-7; tentative D call: TRBD1 (6 bases). Germline V gene lookup returns CDR1 MNHNS and CDR2 SASEGT. V was cut by 1 base and J by 0 bases, with 19 bases left in between. This CDR3 spans 18 amino acids. CDR3 in DNA: TGTGCCAGCAGTGAAGAGGGTCTTGTGGGGGCAGACTCCTACGAGCAGTACTTC. Translated, it gives CASSEEGLVGADSYEQYF.

This clonotype was seen only a few times. V is TRBV6-5 and J is TRBJ2-1; 7 nucleotides line up with TRBD2. The CDR3 length is 18 residues. After removal of 0 bases from V and 2 bases from J, the junction contained 10 bases not matched to a gene. Germline values: CDR1 MNHEY, CDR2 SVGAGI. CDR3 loop: CASSYSIRGGRAYNEQFF. The CDR3 coding sequence is TGTGCCAGCAGTTACTCGATTCGGGGCGGGAGAGCCTACAATGAGCAGTTCTTC.

This clonotype was observed a few times. V is TRBV5-6 and J is TRBJ2-1, with D perhaps matching TRBD1 or TRBD2 (6 bases each). The CDR3 contains 17 residues. Germline assignment: CDR1 SGHDT and CDR2 YYEEEE. The V end lost 5 bases, the J end lost 3 bases, and 21 bases lay between the germline ends. In nucleotides, the CDR3 is TGTGCCAGCAGACGGGGGCGTTCAAGCCAGGGCTACAATGAGCAGTTCTTC. Amino acids: CASRRGRSSQGYNEQFF. The full variable domain, rest sourced from reference TRBV5-6 and TRBJ2-1, is DAGVTQSPTHLIKTRGQQVTLRCSPKSGHDTVSWYQQALGQGPQFIFQYYEEEERQRGNFPDRFSGHQFPNYSSELNVNALLLGDSALYLCASRRGRSSQGYNEQFFGPGTRLTVL.

The chain joins TRBV20-1 to TRBJ2-3; 9 positions agree with TRBD2. The V segment lost 3 bases and the J segment 1 base; nucleotides outside the gene matches: 5. This CDR3 spans 15 amino acids. The germline V gene has CDR1 DFQATT and CDR2 SNEGSKA (reference sequence). CDR3 region: CSASKWTSGTDTQYF. The CDR3 nucleotides read TGCAGTGCTAGTAAATGGACTAGCGGCACAGATACGCAGTATTTT.

The chain couples TRBV5-1 to TRBJ2-3, with TRBD2 as a possible D gene (5 bases). The CDR3 sequence is 16 residues long. Trimming cost V 0 bases and J 0 bases, with 11 bases left between them. Germline V gene data show CDR1 as SGHRS and CDR2 as YFSETQ. CDR3 loop: CASSLVISGSTDTQYF. In nucleotides, the CDR3 is TGCGCCAGCAGCTTGGTAATAAGCGGAAGCACAGATACGCAGTATTTT.

This clonotype came up a few times. This rearrangement joins TRBV2 to TRBJ2-1, with D perhaps being TRBD1 or TRBD2 (6 bases each). This CDR3 has 15 residues. The V gene lost 4 bases and the J gene lost 7 bases, with 17 bases spanning the gap. Germline CDR1 reads SNHLY; CDR2 reads FYNNEI. The CDR3 coding sequence is TGTGCCAGCAGTGGGCGGGACATGGGGATGAATGAGCAGTTCTTC. Amino acids: CASSGRDMGMNEQFF.

The V and J genes are TRBV5-1 and TRBJ2-1; D is undetermined. This CDR3 comprises 16 residues. Germline assignment: CDR1 SGHRS and CDR2 YFSETQ. Trimming took off 0 bases at V and 0 bases at J, with 10 bases between the two ends. The CDR3 here is CASSLGVSSSYNEQFF. CDR3 coding DNA: TGCGCCAGCAGCTTGGGGGTATCGAGCTCCTACAATGAGCAGTTCTTC.

In its sample, this clonotype was seen a few times. This chain joins TRBV24-1 and TRBJ2-1, with D unclear. V was trimmed by 1 base and J by 9 bases, leaving 6 bases between them. Germline V CDR1 and CDR2: KGHDR, SFDVKD. The length of the CDR3 is 12 residues. This chain's CDR3 is CATSDLTGEQFF. For the CDR3, the DNA is TGTGCCACCAGTGATTTAACCGGTGAGCAGTTCTTC.

J is TRBJ1-4 and V is TRBV20-1, with D unresolved. The CDR3 has 14 residues. Germline CDR1 is DFQATT and CDR2 is SNEGSKA (reference sequence). Trimming took off 1 base at V and 1 base at J, with 7 bases between the two ends. The CDR3 loop is CSARGAKTNEKLFF. Here the CDR3 DNA reads TGCAGTGCTAGAGGCGCGAAAACTAATGAAAAACTGTTTTTT.

This clonotype was detected a few times. The chain is built from TRBV27 and TRBJ2-7, with a weak D call TRBD1 (5 bases). The V end lost 4 bases, the J end lost 4 bases, and 17 bases lay between the germline ends. The CDR3 totals 15 residues. The germline V gene has CDR1 MNHEY and CDR2 SMNVEV (reference sequence). The CDR3, as DNA: TGTGCCAGCAGTTCCCTACCTCGGGCAGGGTACGAGCAGTACTTC. This codes for CASSSLPRAGYEQYF.

The rearrangement links TRBV25-1 to TRBJ1-2; D is uncertain. The germline V and J ends were trimmed by 8 bases and 8 bases, with 15 bases remaining between them. The germline gives CDR1 MGHDK, CDR2 SYGVNS. This CDR3 has 12 residues. DNA of the CDR3: TGTGCCAGCTCTCGCAAGGGATACGGCTACACCTTC. Translated, it gives CASSRKGYGYTF.

The V and J genes are TRBV6-6 and TRBJ2-1; 8 bases agree with TRBD2. V shed 5 bases, J shed 8 bases, and the junction held 14 bases outside the gene matches. CDR1 and CDR2 (germline): MNHNY, SVGAGI (reference sequence). The CDR3 is 16 residues long. CDR3 region: CASSGVFSGTLHEQFF. The CDR3 DNA is TGTGCCAGCAGTGGGGTTTTTAGCGGGACTTTGCATGAGCAGTTCTTC.

As DNA, the CDR3 is TGCGCCAGCAGCCTAACCGGGACAGTCGGGACTGAAGCTTTCTTT. Its translation is CASSLTGTVGTEAFF. The chain has TRBV5-1 and TRBJ1-1, with 7 bases identical to TRBD1. The CDR3 has 15 amino acids. With 4 bases clipped from V and 5 bases from J, the junction kept 11 bases outside the gene matches. CDR1 SGHRS and CDR2 YFSETQ come from the germline V gene.

Only a few counts were recorded for this clonotype. The chain combines TRBV20-1 with TRBJ2-3; 7 bases are shared with TRBD2. V trimming: 6 bases; J trimming: 0 bases; junction bases outside the gene matches: 12. The CDR3 covers 16 residues. The germline CDR1 and CDR2 sequences are DFQATT and SNEGSKA (reference sequence). The CDR3 bases are TGCAGTGCCTGCCTCGGGACTACCACTAGCACAGATACGCAGTATTTT. Protein: CSACLGTTTSTDTQYF.

This clonotype was detected many times. The chain carries TRBV28 and TRBJ1-2; tentatively, D is TRBD1 (5 bases). V lost 3 bases, J lost 4 bases, and 12 bases lay in between. This CDR3 region has 14 residues. CDR1 and CDR2 from the germline V gene are MDHEN and SYDVKM. CDR3 region: CASSLSGAAYGYTF. As DNA, the CDR3 is TGTGCCAGCAGTTTGAGCGGGGCAGCCTATGGCTACACCTTC.

This clonotype occurred a few times. The chain combines TRBV6-5 with TRBJ2-5; TRBD1 agrees at 8 bases. The J segment lost 4 bases and the V segment lost 6 bases, leaving 10 bases of the junction unmatched. CDR3 length: 15 residues. Germline CDR1 and CDR2: MNHEY and SVGAGI. The CDR3 nucleotides read TGTGCCAGCAGATCGGACAGGGCGGTAGGAGAGACCCAGTACTTC. Translating it yields CASRSDRAVGETQYF.

The J gene is TRBJ2-7, the V gene TRBV20-1, with D maybe TRBD2 (6 bases). This CDR3 contains 13 residues. CDR1 DFQATT and CDR2 SNEGSKA come from the germline V gene (reference sequence). Trimming stripped 6 bases from V and 2 bases from J, with 14 bases between. The CDR3 sequence: CSAQGGGAYEQYF. CDR3 bases: TGCAGTGCCCAAGGCGGCGGGGCCTACGAGCAGTACTTC.

Here the CDR3 DNA reads TGTGCCAGCGGAGGGACGCTAACCTACAATGAGCAGTACTTC. Translating it yields CASGGTLTYNEQYF. V gene TRBV6-5 combines with J gene TRBJ2-1; weak D call: TRBD2 (6 bases). The DNA end is a closer match to TRBJ2-7, so the J assignment may be wrong. CDR3 size: 14 residues. The germline CDR1 and CDR2 sequences are MNHEY and SVGAGI.